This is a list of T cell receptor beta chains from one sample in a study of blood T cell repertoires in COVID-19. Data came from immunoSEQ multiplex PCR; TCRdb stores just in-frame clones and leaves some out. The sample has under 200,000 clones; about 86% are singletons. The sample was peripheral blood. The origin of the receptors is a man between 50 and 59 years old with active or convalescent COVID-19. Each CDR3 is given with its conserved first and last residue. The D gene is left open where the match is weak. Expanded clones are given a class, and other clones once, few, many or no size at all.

CDR3aa: CASSRGVLNTEAFF; CDR3nt: TGTGCCAGCAGTCGCGGAGTTTTGAACACTGAAGCTTTCTTT; v_gene: TRBV7-9; d_gene: NA; j_gene: TRBJ1-1; abundance: NA
CDR3aa: CASSSTVNNEQFF; CDR3nt: TGCGCCAGCAGTTCCACAGTAAACAATGAGCAGTTCTTC; v_gene: TRBV5-1; d_gene: NA; j_gene: TRBJ2-1; abundance: NA
CDR3aa: CASSPGQGALFYGYTF; CDR3nt: TGTGCCAGCTCACCGGGACAGGGGGCCCTTTTCTATGGCTACACCTTC; v_gene: TRBV18; d_gene: TRBD1; j_gene: TRBJ1-2; abundance: once
CDR3aa: CASSSSGRDSDTQYF; CDR3nt: TGCGCCAGCAGCTCCTCTGGGCGGGACTCTGATACGCAGTATTTT; v_gene: TRBV5-1; d_gene: NA; j_gene: TRBJ2-3; abundance: NA
CDR3aa: CASQHQRVSEGAPSYEQYF; CDR3nt: TGTGCCAGCCAACACCAGCGCGTTTCCGAGGGGGCTCCATCCTACGAGCAGTACTTC; v_gene: TRBV27; d_gene: TRBD1; j_gene: TRBJ2-7; abundance: NA
CDR3aa: CASRPSGTANEKLFF; CDR3nt: TGTGCCAGTAGACCGTCCGGGACAGCTAATGAAAAACTGTTTTTT; v_gene: TRBV19; d_gene: TRBD1; j_gene: TRBJ1-4; abundance: NA
CDR3aa: CASSGGQTTNEKLFF; CDR3nt: TGTGCCAGCAGTGGGGGACAGACAACTAATGAAAAACTGTTTTTT; v_gene: TRBV25-1; d_gene: TRBD1; j_gene: TRBJ1-4; abundance: once
CDR3aa: CASSSELQGYYEQYF; CDR3nt: TGTGCCAGCAGTTCGGAGTTACAGGGTTACTACGAGCAGTACTTC; v_gene: TRBV6-2/TRBV6-3; d_gene: NA; j_gene: TRBJ2-7; abundance: NA
CDR3aa: CATSEARDTNNSPLHF; CDR3nt: TGTGCCACCAGTGAGGCCCGGGACACCAATAATTCACCCCTCCACTTT; v_gene: TRBV24-1; d_gene: NA; j_gene: TRBJ1-6; abundance: NA
CDR3aa: CASSGAGGTEAFF; CDR3nt: TGTGCCAGCAGTGGGGCAGGGGGCACTGAAGCTTTCTTT; v_gene: TRBV7-2; d_gene: TRBD1; j_gene: TRBJ1-1; abundance: NA
CDR3aa: CASSRDTGGGQPQHF; CDR3nt: TGCGCCAGCAGCAGAGACACAGGGGGCGGTCAGCCCCAGCATTTT; v_gene: TRBV5-1; d_gene: TRBD1; j_gene: TRBJ1-5; abundance: NA
CDR3aa: CASSQRSAGGPEETQYF; CDR3nt: TGTGCCAGCAGCCAACGATCGGCGGGAGGGCCCGAGGAGACCCAGTACTTC; v_gene: TRBV3-1/TRBV3-2; d_gene: TRBD2; j_gene: TRBJ2-5; abundance: NA
CDR3aa: CASSYGTGFQPQHF; CDR3nt: TGTGCCAGTAGTTACGGGACAGGGTTTCAGCCCCAGCATTTT; v_gene: TRBV19; d_gene: TRBD1; j_gene: TRBJ1-5; abundance: many
CDR3aa: CASSVAVREAGELFF; CDR3nt: TGTGCCAGCAGCGTAGCCGTCAGGGAGGCCGGGGAGCTGTTTTTT; v_gene: TRBV9; d_gene: NA; j_gene: TRBJ2-2; abundance: once
CDR3aa: CASRGTGNTGELFF; CDR3nt: TGTGCCAGCAGGGGGACAGGTAACACCGGGGAGCTGTTTTTT; v_gene: TRBV9; d_gene: TRBD1; j_gene: TRBJ2-2; abundance: few
CDR3aa: CASSPLHWGTGGSPLHF; CDR3nt: TGTGCCAGCAGCCCTCTTCACTGGGGGACAGGGGGATCACCCCTCCACTTT; v_gene: TRBV7-6; d_gene: TRBD1; j_gene: TRBJ1-6; abundance: NA
CDR3aa: CATSRAPIGNTEAFF; CDR3nt: TGTGCCACCAGCAGAGCCCCGATCGGGAACACTGAAGCTTTCTTT; v_gene: TRBV15; d_gene: NA; j_gene: TRBJ1-1; abundance: NA
CDR3aa: CASSLPSLGPNTGELFF; CDR3nt: TGTGCCAGCAGCTTACCCTCCCTGGGCCCGAACACCGGGGAGCTGTTTTTT; v_gene: TRBV7-8; d_gene: NA; j_gene: TRBJ2-2; abundance: NA
CDR3aa: CASSYTGTDEKLFF; CDR3nt: TGTGCCAGCAGTTACACCGGGACAGATGAAAAACTGTTTTTT; v_gene: TRBV6-5; d_gene: TRBD1; j_gene: TRBJ1-4; abundance: NA
CDR3aa: CASSLAGVEKLFF; CDR3nt: TGCGCCAGCAGCTTGGCAGGGGTTGAAAAACTGTTTTTT; v_gene: TRBV5-1; d_gene: NA; j_gene: TRBJ1-4; abundance: NA
CDR3aa: CAWRRLADTDTQYF; CDR3nt: TGTGCCTGGAGACGACTAGCGGACACAGATACGCAGTATTTT; v_gene: TRBV30; d_gene: TRBD2; j_gene: TRBJ2-3; abundance: once
CDR3aa: CASSEGRVVEAFF; CDR3nt: TGTGCCAGCAGTGAAGGGCGGGTTGTAGAAGCTTTCTTT; v_gene: TRBV2; d_gene: NA; j_gene: TRBJ1-1; abundance: NA
CDR3aa: CASSQVSWERGGELFF; CDR3nt: TGCGCCAGCAGCCAAGTCTCGTGGGAGCGCGGCGGGGAGCTGTTTTTT; v_gene: TRBV4-1; d_gene: NA; j_gene: TRBJ2-2; abundance: once
CDR3aa: CASSSFVAGGREQYF; CDR3nt: TGTGCCAGCAGTTCTTTTGTAGCGGGGGGGCGAGAGCAGTACTTC; v_gene: TRBV5-4; d_gene: TRBD2; j_gene: TRBJ2-7; abundance: NA
CDR3aa: CASSLTQGVRSGYTF; CDR3nt: TGTGCCAGCAGCTTGACCCAGGGGGTTCGATCGGGCTACACCTTC; v_gene: TRBV7-8; d_gene: TRBD1; j_gene: TRBJ1-2; abundance: NA
CDR3aa: CASSLVSTDTQYF; CDR3nt: TGTGCCAGCAGCTTAGTAAGCACAGATACGCAGTATTTT; v_gene: TRBV7-2; d_gene: NA; j_gene: TRBJ2-3; abundance: once
CDR3aa: CASSVKGDLTGELFF; CDR3nt: TGTGCCAGCAGCGTAAAAGGGGATTTGACCGGGGAGCTGTTTTTT; v_gene: TRBV9; d_gene: NA; j_gene: TRBJ2-2; abundance: NA